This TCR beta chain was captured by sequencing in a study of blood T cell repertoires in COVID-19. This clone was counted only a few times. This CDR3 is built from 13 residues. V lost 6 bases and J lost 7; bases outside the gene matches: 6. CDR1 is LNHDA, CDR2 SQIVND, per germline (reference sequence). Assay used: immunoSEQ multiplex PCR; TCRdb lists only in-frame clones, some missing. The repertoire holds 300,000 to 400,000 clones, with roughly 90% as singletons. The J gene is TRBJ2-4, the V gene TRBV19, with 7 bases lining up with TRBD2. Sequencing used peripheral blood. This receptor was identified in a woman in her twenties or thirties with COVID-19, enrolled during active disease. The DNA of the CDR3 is TGTGCCAGTAGGGGAGGGGTTCGGAACATTCAGTACTTC. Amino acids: CASRGGVRNIQYF.